This T cell receptor beta chain was retrieved from a study of shared clonotypes between healthy human individuals. Turning to the study itself: The people who gave samples were a couple of women and a few men aged 18 to 49.

The repertoire was sequenced with immunoSEQ multiplex PCR; TCRdb's copy has only in-frame clones and lacks some. Counted here are roughly 550,000 clones, over 95% occurring once; the ten biggest clones make up 0.085% to 0.11%. Naive CD8 cells were CD45RO-negative, positively selected for CCR7, excluding terminally differentiated effector memory CD45RA+ cells. The specimen was naive CD8+ T cells sorted from blood. The source of this sequence is a woman in her twenties or thirties in good health.

The CDR3 DNA is TGCAGCGTTGAGGGCGAACGTCTACTAGCGGGTTCCTACAATGAGCAGTTCTTC. Residues: CSVEGERLLAGSYNEQFF. The rearrangement uses TRBV29-1 and TRBJ2-1; 9 bases fit TRBD2. Germline-derived CDR1 and CDR2 are SQVTM and ANQGSEA. This CDR3 is built from 18 residues. With 3 bases clipped from V and 1 base from J, the junction kept 13 bases outside the gene matches.